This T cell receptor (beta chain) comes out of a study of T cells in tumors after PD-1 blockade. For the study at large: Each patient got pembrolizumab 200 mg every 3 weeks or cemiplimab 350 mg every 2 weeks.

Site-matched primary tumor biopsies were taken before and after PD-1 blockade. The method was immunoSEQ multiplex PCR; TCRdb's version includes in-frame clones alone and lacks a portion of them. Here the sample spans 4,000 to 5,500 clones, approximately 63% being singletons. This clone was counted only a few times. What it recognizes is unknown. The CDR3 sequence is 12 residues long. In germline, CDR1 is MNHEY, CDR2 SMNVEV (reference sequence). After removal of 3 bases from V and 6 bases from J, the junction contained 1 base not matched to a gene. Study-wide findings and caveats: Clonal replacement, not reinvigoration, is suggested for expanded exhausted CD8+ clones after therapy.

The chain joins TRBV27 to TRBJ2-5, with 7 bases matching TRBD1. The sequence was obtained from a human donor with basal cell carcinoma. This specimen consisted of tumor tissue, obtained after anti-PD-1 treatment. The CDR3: CASSLRGQTQYF. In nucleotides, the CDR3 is TGTGCCAGCAGTTTGAGGGGGCAGACCCAGTACTTC.